Given below is one T cell receptor beta chain in context. This sample is drawn from a study of T cell responses to AZD1222 COVID-19 vaccine. Here immunoSEQ multiplex PCR was the method, and the copy in TCRdb shows in-frame clones only, minus some. Among roughly 250,000 clones listed, over 90% were seen once. J lost 7 bases, V lost 4 bases, and 4 bases had no gene match. The CDR3 covers 13 residues. The V gene's germline CDR1 is MDHEN and CDR2 SYDVKM. Sequenced material: peripheral blood, taken on day 0 of AZD1222 vaccination. This clonotype was sampled from an adult in good health. The chain carries TRBV28 and TRBJ1-1; 9 positions match TRBD1. The CDR3 is CASSYPGQGEAFF. The CDR3 nucleotides read TGTGCCAGCAGTTACCCGGGACAGGGTGAAGCTTTCTTT.